This record looks at one T cell receptor beta chain sequence and its context. Its specificity is unknown. The RNA, roughly 0.45 to 1 ug, was put through reverse transcription using random hexamers. Using its own MiXCR run on the immunoSEQ multiplex PCR reads, TCRdb lists one record per CDR3 protein. Of under 250,000 distinct CDR3 sequences listed, roughly 93% are singletons. The germline V gene has CDR1 SGDLS and CDR2 YYNGEE. The CDR3 extends over 13 amino acids. The ends were cut back, 4 bases at V and 8 bases at J, with 14 bases in the middle. The multiple sclerosis controls, all treatment-naive patients, had relapsing-remitting disease that was stable or active. CD8+ and CD4+ T cells were negatively isolated; TEMRA cells were FACS-enriched. This record comes from a study of CD8 T cells in Susac syndrome. General study findings and limits: TCR sequencing and HLA analysis covered a relatively small number of individuals.

The sample comprised CD4+ T cells from PBMCs. The TCR was taken from a human donor with multiple sclerosis. The chain combines TRBV9 with TRBJ2-3; D is unclear. CDR3 sequence reads: CASSPTTGGTQYF. CDR3 nucleotide sequence: TGTGCCAGCAGCCCCACGACCGGCGGTACGCAGTATTTT.